One and the same sample provided the 20 T cell receptor beta chains below, sequenced in a study of OX40 agonist ivuxolimab in advanced cancers. Sequencing was performed with immunoSEQ multiplex PCR; in TCRdb, only in-frame clones are kept and a portion is missing. Among approximately 45,000 clones listed, roughly nine tenths were seen once. The material was CD4+ or CD8+ T cells sorted from blood, obtained in a trial of the OX40 agonist ivuxolimab. The source is an adult with an advanced solid tumor such as melanoma, head and neck, liver or kidney cancer.

CDR3 bases: TGTGCCAGTAGTCCGGTCAGTAATATGGAGCAGTACTTC. It encodes CASSPVSNMEQYF. The chain couples TRBV19 to TRBJ2-7; no clear D gene. Germline V CDR1 and CDR2: LNHDA, SQIVND (reference sequence). This CDR3 region has 13 residues. V was shortened by 5 bases and J by 7 bases, with 15 bases between the two germline ends. Using reference TRBV19 and TRBJ2-7 for the parts outside the CDR3, the full variable domain is DGGITQSPKYLFRKEGQNVTLSCEQNLNHDAMYWYRQDPGQGLRLIYYSQIVNDFQKGDIAEGYSVSREKKESFPLTVTSAQKNPTAFYLCASSPVSNMEQYFGPGTRLTVT.

The genes are TRBV5-1 and TRBJ2-3; 8 nucleotides align to TRBD2. This CDR3 region has 14 residues. Germline V gene data show CDR1 as SGHRS and CDR2 as YFSETQ. J was trimmed by 6 bases and V by 5 bases; bases with no gene match: 8. CDR3 nucleotides: TGCGCCAGCAGGGACGGGGGGGCCAGGGATACGCAGTATTTT. Translating it yields CASRDGGARDTQYF.

Only one count was recorded for this clone. The chain couples TRBV10-2 to TRBJ2-2, with 12 bases lining up with TRBD2. The V and J ends lost 4 bases and 8 bases, in that order; junction bases with no gene match: 2. CDR1 and CDR2 from the germline V gene are WSHSY and SAAADI. The CDR3 is 14 residues long. In nucleotides, the CDR3 is TGCGCCAGCAGTGGGACTAGCGGGAAGGGGGAGCTGTTTTTT. This codes for CASSGTSGKGELFF.

The genes are TRBV7-6 and TRBJ2-7, with D uncertain. Germline V CDR1 and CDR2: SGHVS, FNYEAQ. Trimming left V 1 base short and J 1 base short, with 8 bases between. CDR3 size: 14 residues. The CDR3 region is CASSLVTDSYEQYF. The DNA of the CDR3 is TGTGCCAGCAGCTTAGTAACGGATTCCTACGAGCAGTACTTC.

This chain links TRBV19 with TRBJ2-7; 9 nucleotides align to TRBD2. The CDR3 spans 15 residues. The V gene's germline CDR1 is LNHDA and CDR2 SQIVND (reference sequence). V lost 6 bases and J lost 4; bases outside the gene matches: 10. For the CDR3, the DNA is TGTGCCAGTAGCCCCTCTCCTAGCGGGACTTACGAGCAGTACTTC. It yields the protein CASSPSPSGTYEQYF.

This chain uses TRBV11-2 with TRBJ2-7; D is ambiguous. This CDR3 is built from 14 residues. The germline CDR1 and CDR2 sequences are SGHAT and FQNNGV. V was shortened by 0 bases and J by 7 bases, with 13 bases between the two germline ends. The CDR3 loop reads CASSLEYKNGEQYF. The DNA for the CDR3 is TGTGCCAGCAGCTTAGAATACAAGAATGGAGAGCAGTACTTC.

In its sample, this clone was seen a few times. The rearrangement links TRBV27 to TRBJ1-6, with D maybe TRBD1 (6 bases). CDR1 is MNHEY, CDR2 SMNVEV, per germline (reference sequence). Between the trimmed V and J ends, which lost 4 bases and 10 bases, there was a span of 17 bases. The CDR3 loop spans 15 amino acids. The CDR3 protein is CASSYNRDLNSPLHF. In DNA form, the CDR3 reads TGTGCCAGCAGTTACAACAGGGATTTGAACTCACCCCTCCACTTT.

The CDR3 sequence is CASSDKQSTDTQYF. CDR3 DNA: TGTGCCAGCAGTGATAAACAGAGCACAGATACGCAGTATTTT. The rearrangement joins TRBV2 to TRBJ2-3, with D unresolved. This CDR3 has 14 amino acids. CDR1 and CDR2 from the germline V gene are SNHLY and FYNNEI. The V end lost 3 bases, the J end lost 0 bases, and 7 bases lay between the germline ends.

The J gene is TRBJ2-7, the V gene TRBV27, with TRBD1 matching 7 bases. The germline gives CDR1 MNHEY, CDR2 SMNVEV (reference sequence). The CDR3 is 16 residues long. The J segment lost 2 bases and the V segment lost 5 bases, leaving 12 bases of the junction unmatched. The CDR3 is CASSAGWGQPTYEQYF. CDR3 bases: TGTGCCAGCAGTGCCGGGTGGGGACAGCCAACCTACGAGCAGTACTTC.

The J gene is TRBJ2-5, the V gene TRBV29-1; TRBD2 matches 9 bases. The CDR3 runs to 15 residues. Germline CDR1 is SQVTM and CDR2 is ANQGSEA. V lost 7 bases and J lost 5; bases outside the gene matches: 14. The DNA for the CDR3 is TGCAGCGCTGAGGGCGCGGGGGGGCTTTATGAGACCCAGTACTTC. Protein product: CSAEGAGGLYETQYF.

In this sample, this clone turned up once. The chain carries TRBV12-5 and TRBJ2-4; 7 bases line up with TRBD1. The CDR3 totals 11 residues. The V gene's germline CDR1 is LGHNT and CDR2 FRNRAP. V trimming: 4 bases; J trimming: 9 bases; junction bases outside the gene matches: 0. The CDR3 is CASGSGGIQYF. The DNA of the CDR3 is TGTGCTAGTGGTTCAGGGGGCATTCAGTACTTC.

V is TRBV19 and J is TRBJ1-5, with a weak D call TRBD1 (6 bases). Germline V gene sequence: CDR1 LNHDA, CDR2 SQIVND (reference sequence). V was pared by 1 base and J by 10 bases, with 23 bases between. The CDR3 loop spans 17 amino acids. CDR3 region: CASSIARDTSGIGPQHF. CDR3 in DNA: TGTGCCAGTAGTATAGCCAGGGACACCTCGGGTATTGGTCCCCAGCATTTT.

The rearrangement joins TRBV5-1 to TRBJ1-4; 7 nucleotides line up with TRBD1. This CDR3 is built from 16 residues. Germline V gene lookup returns CDR1 SGHRS and CDR2 YFSETQ. V dropped 4 bases and J dropped 3; count of bases not matched to a gene: 9. As DNA, the CDR3 is TGCGCCAGCAGCCAGTACGGGACAGAGCCTAATGAAAAACTGTTTTTT. It encodes CASSQYGTEPNEKLFF. The whole variable domain, filled in from reference TRBV5-1 and TRBJ1-4, reads KAGVTQTPRYLIKTRGQQVTLSCSPISGHRSVSWYQQTPGQGLQFLFEYFSETQRNKGNFPGRFSGRQFSNSRSEMNVSTLELGDSALYLCASSQYGTEPNEKLFFGSGTQLSVL.

V gene TRBV7-9 combines with J gene TRBJ2-7; 8 bases match TRBD2. The CDR3 has 14 residues. J lost 5 bases, V lost 4 bases, and 7 bases had no gene match. Germline CDR1 and CDR2: SEHNR and FQNEAQ (reference sequence). CDR3 protein: CASSSTGGWNEQYF. The CDR3, as DNA: TGTGCCAGCAGCTCTACGGGAGGGTGGAACGAGCAGTACTTC.

V gene TRBV9 combines with J gene TRBJ2-7; no firm D call. Germline V gene sequence: CDR1 SGDLS, CDR2 YYNGEE. This CDR3 spans 14 amino acids. The V and J ends lost 1 base and 2 bases respectively, with 10 bases between them. The CDR3 reads CASSVSGTAYEQYF. In nucleotides, the CDR3 is TGTGCCAGCAGCGTATCTGGAACGGCCTACGAGCAGTACTTC.

This chain uses TRBV5-6 with TRBJ2-5, with 13 bases that match TRBD2. From germline, CDR1 is SGHDT and CDR2 YYEEEE. V trimming: 0 bases; J trimming: 4 bases; junction bases outside the gene matches: 0. The CDR3 extends over 15 amino acids. CDR3 coding DNA: TGTGCCAGCAGCTTGGGACTAGCGGGAGGAGAGACCCAGTACTTC. Its translation: CASSLGLAGGETQYF. The variable domain in full, completed from reference TRBV5-6 and TRBJ2-5, reads DAGVTQSPTHLIKTRGQQVTLRCSPKSGHDTVSWYQQALGQGPQFIFQYYEEEERQRGNFPDRFSGHQFPNYSSELNVNALLLGDSALYLCASSLGLAGGETQYFGPGTRLLVL.

The chain couples TRBV14 to TRBJ2-7; 8 bases agree with TRBD1. The germline gives CDR1 SGHDN, CDR2 FVKESK. The V gene end was trimmed by 1 base and the J gene end by 6 bases; junction bases not matched to a gene: 5. This CDR3 has 14 amino acids. The CDR3 bases are TGTGCCAGCAGCCAAGTGGACAGGGTATCCGAGCAGTACTTC. This sequence encodes CASSQVDRVSEQYF.

The chain recombines TRBV21-1 with TRBJ1-6; the tabulated D call, TRBD1, remains unverified against the DNA. TRBV21-1 is given as a pseudogene. This CDR3 region has 16 residues. The CDR3 spells CASSVRTGGFYSPLHF. The CDR3 DNA reads as TGTGCCAGCAGCGTCCGGACAGGGGGCTTTTATTCACCCCTCCACTTT.

The chain uses TRBV5-1 and TRBJ2-1; possibly TRBD2 for D (5 bases). This CDR3 has 13 residues. Trimming removed 2 bases from V and 5 bases from J, with 8 bases in between. CDR1 and CDR2 from the germline V gene are SGHRS and YFSETQ. As DNA, the CDR3 is TGCGCCAGCAGCTTAGGGAGCGACAATGAGCAGTTCTTC. Translating it yields CASSLGSDNEQFF. Drawing the rest from reference TRBV5-1 and TRBJ2-1, the complete variable domain is KAGVTQTPRYLIKTRGQQVTLSCSPISGHRSVSWYQQTPGQGLQFLFEYFSETQRNKGNFPGRFSGRQFSNSRSEMNVSTLELGDSALYLCASSLGSDNEQFFGPGTRLTVL.

The chain links TRBV6-5 to TRBJ1-2, with D unclear. The CDR3 totals 14 residues. V dropped 0 bases and J dropped 0 bases, with 5 bases sitting between them. Germline V gene sequence: CDR1 MNHEY, CDR2 SVGAGI. The CDR3 is CASSYSTTNYGYTF. As DNA, the CDR3 is TGTGCCAGCAGTTACTCGACTACTAACTATGGCTACACCTTC.